The T cell receptor beta chain under discussion was sequenced for a study of blood T cell repertoires in COVID-19. Overall study: Sources were T cells, B-cell-depleted T cells, or PBMCs; the material itself was cDNA or gDNA.

Authors' analysis steps: Amplifying reference gene primers gave estimates of nucleated cell counts. Libraries were prepared by immunoSEQ multiplex PCR; TCRdb keeps only in-frame clonotypes and omits some of them. V and J calls and clone size come straight from that table; D and trimming were deduced from the DNA. This table has roughly 420,000 clones, 85% to 90% appearing once. Everyone who took part was roughly 18 to 100 years old, and they came from 24 US areas. Cohort allocation depended upon clinical history that participants reported. Sequencing was performed on PBMCs or T cells enriched from blood (not recorded which). This TCR derives from a woman in her 30s with acute COVID-19.

The CDR3 bases are TGTGCCAGTAGTATAGACCGGGACTTCAGCAATCAGCCCCAGCATTTT. This translates into CASSIDRDFSNQPQHF. The rearrangement joins TRBV19 to TRBJ1-5; possibly TRBD1 for D (5 bases). V was trimmed by 0 bases and J by 1 base, leaving 10 bases between them. Germline V CDR1 and CDR2: LNHDA, SQIVND (reference sequence). There are 16 residues in the CDR3.